What follows describes a single T cell receptor (beta chain). The recovered donors of Cohort 3 showed two negative PCRs, clearance, or symptom resolution. These data originate in a study of blood T cell repertoires in COVID-19. Some clones are missing from TCRdb's copy, which holds only in-frame ones; the method was immunoSEQ multiplex PCR. The sample has 200,000 or so clones; 88% are singletons. Germline loops: CDR1 SNHLY, CDR2 FYNNEI. Trimming cost V 8 bases and J 0 bases; bases outside gene matches: 3. This CDR3 has 16 residues. This TCR was recovered from a woman aged 25 to 39 who had recovered from COVID-19. The chain links TRBV2 to TRBJ2-6, with 11 positions matching TRBD2. The sample comprised PBMCs or T cells enriched from blood (not recorded which). The CDR3: CASQGLAASGANVLTF. CDR3 bases: TGTGCCAGCCAGGGACTAGCGGCCTCTGGGGCCAACGTCCTGACTTTC.